This T cell receptor (beta chain) was captured by sequencing in a study of T-cell memory formation after mild COVID-19. Findings and limits, study-wide: The authors left the SARS-CoV-2 specificity of second-wave clones peaking on day 37 unconfirmed.

This clonotype turned up a few times. What it binds is unknown. TCRdb ran MiXCR on the 5' RACE reads and lists one entry per CDR3 protein. The sample holds around 200,000 distinct CDR3 sequences, around 21% seen once. The CDR3 has 15 amino acids. The sequencing input was PBMCs or a T cell subset sorted from them (not recorded which). The sequence was obtained from an adult woman who had mild COVID-19 (a few samples of this study predate the infection). Cell type and time point are not known. The J gene is TRBJ1-5, the V gene TRBV21-1; TRBD1, the D gene given by the table, was not confirmed from the DNA. TRBV21-1 is described as a pseudogene. DNA of the CDR3: TGTGCCAGCAGCAAAGAAGACAGTAACAATCAGCCCCAGCATTTT. This gives the protein CASSKEDSNNQPQHF.